This TCR beta chain was profiled in a study of human T cells and chemical hapten exposure. As for time point: healthy volunteer bleed at 6 weeks. Researchers extracted total RNA from unfractionated whole blood. Each CDR3 protein gets one entry after TCRdb re-called the RACE reads with MiXCR. The sample holds around 80,000 distinct CDR3 sequences, 8.6% seen once. This CDR3 has 14 residues. The germline gives CDR1 MNHEY, CDR2 SMNVEV (reference sequence). V lost 5 bases and J 8 bases, leaving 13 bases between the germline ends. The sample taken for sequencing was whole blood. This TCR was sampled from a male donor in good health. Some clones in this sample may be carry-over from other donors' samples. The chain recombines TRBV27 with TRBJ1-6; no reliable D call. CDR3 region: CASSRVGSDSPLHF. In DNA, the CDR3 is TGTGCCAGCAGTCGAGTGGGGTCAGATTCACCCCTCCACTTT.